This passage covers 2 T cell receptor beta chains from one sample sequenced in a study of blood T cell repertoires in COVID-19. Sequencing was performed with immunoSEQ multiplex PCR; in TCRdb, only in-frame clones are kept and a portion is missing. The table lists about 200,000 clones, around 87% of them singletons. The sample was peripheral blood. All receptors derive from a man aged 60 to 75 with acute or convalescent COVID-19.

In this sample, this clone turned up once. The CDR3 region has the DNA TGTGCCAGCAGCAACAGACAGGGCACTAGCACAGATACGCAGTATTTT. Encoded protein: CASSNRQGTSTDTQYF. V is TRBV7-9 and J is TRBJ2-3; TRBD1 matches at 7 bases. CDR1 and CDR2 (germline): SEHNR, FQNEAQ (reference sequence). This CDR3 spans 16 amino acids. J lost 0 bases, V lost 5 bases, and 8 bases had no gene match.

The rearrangement joins TRBV4-1 to TRBJ1-1; a possible D gene is TRBD1 (5 bases). From germline, CDR1 is MGHRA and CDR2 YSYEKL. The CDR3 totals 15 residues. Trimming stripped 4 bases from V and 7 bases from J, with 19 bases between. CDR3 sequence: CASSPVSSGKVEAFF. The CDR3 DNA reads as TGCGCCAGCAGCCCCGTTTCCTCAGGGAAGGTTGAAGCTTTCTTT.